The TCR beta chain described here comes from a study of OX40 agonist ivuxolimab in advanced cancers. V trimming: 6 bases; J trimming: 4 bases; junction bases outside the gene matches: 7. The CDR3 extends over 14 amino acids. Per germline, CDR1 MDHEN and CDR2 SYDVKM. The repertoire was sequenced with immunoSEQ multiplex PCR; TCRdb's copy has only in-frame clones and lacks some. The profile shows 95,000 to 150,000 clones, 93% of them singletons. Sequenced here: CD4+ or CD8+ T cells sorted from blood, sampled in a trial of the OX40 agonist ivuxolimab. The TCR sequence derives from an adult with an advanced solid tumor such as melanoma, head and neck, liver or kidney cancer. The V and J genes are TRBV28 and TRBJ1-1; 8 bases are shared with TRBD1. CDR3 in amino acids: CASSHDRGGTEAFF. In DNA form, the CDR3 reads TGTGCCAGCAGCCACGACAGGGGCGGCACTGAAGCTTTCTTT.